The clone carrying this T cell receptor (beta chain) showed up many times. As yet, its antigen is unknown. Germline V gene sequence: CDR1 LGHNA, CDR2 YNFKEQ. The V and J ends lost 4 bases and 7 bases respectively, with 14 bases between them. The CDR3 covers 14 residues. These data come from a study of early T cells in non-severe SARS-CoV-2 infection. Overall study results and limits: Lookups in VDJdb leaned toward anti-spike CD8 responses and missed private and CD4 specificities.

TCRdb re-called the 5' RACE reads through MiXCR, storing one row per CDR3 protein. The data contain around 56,000 distinct CDR3 sequences, roughly 13% of them singletons. This sequence joins TRBV4-2 and TRBJ2-1, with D possibly called TRBD1 or TRBD2 (5 bases each). The sequence was obtained from an adult who was a healthcare worker with PCR-confirmed SARS-CoV-2 infection or an uninfected control (not recorded which). The starting material was whole blood, obtained at baseline. Written as DNA, the CDR3 is TGTGCCAGCAGCCGAGGGGCCCCAGGGAATGAGCAGTTCTTC. Its translation: CASSRGAPGNEQFF.